Sequencing of this T cell receptor (beta chain) was carried out in a study of blood T cell repertoires in COVID-19. Authors' data handling: Amplification with reference gene primers provided the estimates of nucleated cell counts. The method was immunoSEQ multiplex PCR; TCRdb's version includes in-frame clones alone and lacks a portion of them. V and J calls and clone size are copied from that table; D and trimming were computed from the DNA. The sample lists some 200,000 clones; around 91% were seen once. Clinical histories supplied by participants themselves formed the basis of cohort assignment. Recovered participants had two consecutive negative NP/OP PCR tests, healthcare professional clearance, or symptom resolution. The receptor was isolated from a woman between 18 and 29 years old who had recovered from COVID-19. Material for sequencing was PBMCs or T cells enriched from blood (not recorded which).

The CDR3 DNA reads TGTGCCACGCAAAAAGGAGGGACCTATGGCTACACCTTC. The encoded protein is CATQKGGTYGYTF. The genes are TRBV15 and TRBJ1-2; perhaps TRBD1 as D (5 bases). Trimming left V 9 bases short and J 4 bases short, with 15 bases between. CDR1 is LNHNV, CDR2 YYDKDF, per germline (reference sequence). The CDR3 has 13 residues.